This T cell receptor beta chain was identified during a study of T cells in Graves' hyperthyroidism and ophthalmopathy. Study outcomes and limitations: Peripheral blood also featured most of the thyroid clonotypes expanded above 0.001. Separating ophthalmopathy from stable hyperthyroidism was achieved by a 13 V-J model.

Clinicians diagnosed patients from clinical symptoms, serum thyroxine and TRAb, thyroid ultrasound and orbital computed tomography. Over 8 ml fresh peripheral blood yielded the PBMCs. As concerns this clonotype: Its antigen remains unknown.

Authors of the study amplified TCR beta CDR3 regions from RNA transcripts. Initially, a first-round RT-PCR of the TCR CDR3 employed the HTBI primer set. From the multiplex PCR reads, TCRdb called clonotypes with MiXCR, one entry per CDR3 protein. The sample includes 500,000 to 750,000 distinct CDR3 sequences, approximately 14% of them seen just once. This TCR was recovered from a woman aged 25 to 39 with Graves' hyperthyroidism. Sample: blood.

The CDR3 sequence is CASSLPGAGTDTQYF. The CDR3 DNA reads as TGCGCCAGCAGCTTACCAGGTGCAGGCACAGATACGCAGTATTTT. V usage is TRBV5-1 and J usage is TRBJ2-3; D is unresolved. Trimming removed 2 bases from V and 1 base from J, with 11 bases in between. Germline V lookup: CDR1 SGHRS, CDR2 YFSETQ. The CDR3 covers 15 residues.